This is a list of T cell receptor beta chains from one sample in a study of T cell repertoires in cytomegalovirus infection. Each CDR3 protein gets one entry after TCRdb re-called the reads with MiXCR. The sample holds 500,000 to 600,000 distinct CDR3 sequences, approximately 15% seen once. The sample consisted of CD8+ T cells from PBMCs. The receptors were sampled from a human donor in good health (CMV status not recorded). Some clones in this sample may be carry-over from other donors' samples. Both conserved end residues are part of each CDR3.

>TRBJ2-1|TRBV9
CASSPPVAGGPYNEQFF
>TRBJ2-7|TRBV28
CASSLTGTTIPIEQYF
>TRBJ1-2|TRBV7-9
CASSLPPGPNYGYTF
>TRBJ2-3|TRBV10-3
CAIREAGGAHTDTQYF
>TRBJ1-6|TRBV7-6
CASSPGEAYNSPLHF
>TRBJ2-6|TRBV6-1
CASSPRGGGGSSGANVLTF
>TRBJ2-7|TRBV28
CATTEGYEQYF
>TRBJ1-2|TRBV29-1
CSVEDRRSYTF
>TRBJ2-1|TRBV18
CASSPKALAGAPEQFF
>TRBJ1-1|TRBV7-9
CASSLDIGWDTEAFF
>TRBJ1-1|TRBV27
CASSPGTGVNTEAFF
>TRBJ1-1|TRBV4-1
CASSQEGGVGTEAFF
>TRBJ2-7|TRBV10-3
CAISDDSGTRHEQYF
>TRBJ2-7|TRBV14
CASSQGGQGLSYEQYF
>TRBJ1-1|TRBV5-8
CASSLLSGTEAFF
>TRBJ1-2|TRBV11-2
CASSLDIPGNYGYTF
>TRBJ2-3|TRBV6-6
CASGGRGKYTDTQYF
>TRBJ2-6|TRBV5-6
CASSWTVAGANVLTF
>TRBJ2-1|TRBV7-3
CASSLGGGDSYNEQFF
>TRBJ2-5|TRBV2
CASSPTSGIAFQETQYF
>TRBJ2-3|TRBV7-4
CASSSGRPRDDTQYF
>TRBJ2-2|TRBV28
CASSSLEVAGRTGELFF
>TRBJ1-2|TRBV6-1
CASSESPFHGYTF
>TRBJ1-6|TRBV15
CATKQGRESPLHF
>TRBJ2-6|TRBV7-9
CASSTQKREQRNVLTF
>TRBJ2-7|TRBV6-1
CASSSPPGQGYHEQYF
>TRBJ2-7|TRBV11-2
CASSLDVSASGGPTTYEQYF
>TRBJ2-1|TRBV11-2
CASSVLRDTRYNEQFF
>TRBJ2-5|TRBV11-2
CASSPPAETQYF
>TRBJ2-7|TRBV3-1
CASSQDFSGTGGAEQYF
>TRBJ1-1|TRBV29-1
CSVEDRGATEAFF
>TRBJ2-3|TRBV25-1
CASQREYSTDTQYF
>TRBJ1-1|TRBV7-9
CASSVDSNTEAFF
>TRBJ1-2|TRBV11-2
CASSPGSEMGYGYTF
>TRBJ1-1|TRBV28
CASSPIGRNTEAFF
>TRBJ2-3|TRBV7-9
CASRGRGTTDTQYF
>TRBJ2-1|TRBV7-9
CASGTGSSYNEQFF
>TRBJ2-7|TRBV11-2
CASSLTARGSYEQYF
>TRBJ1-4|TRBV7-9
CASSLVQPGEKLFF
>TRBJ2-5|TRBV7-9
CASSPVVLAGAETQYF
>TRBJ2-1|TRBV27
CASSFLFAGDLTNNEQFF
>TRBJ1-2|TRBV4-2
CASSLQEGSGWAF
>TRBJ2-7|TRBV27
CASSLGASSNEQYF
>TRBJ2-7|TRBV20-1
CSARVVPGVKSSYEQYF
>TRBJ1-1|TRBV7-9
CASSLETLNTEAFF
>TRBJ2-5|TRBV7-6
CASSAGLAGVVETQYF